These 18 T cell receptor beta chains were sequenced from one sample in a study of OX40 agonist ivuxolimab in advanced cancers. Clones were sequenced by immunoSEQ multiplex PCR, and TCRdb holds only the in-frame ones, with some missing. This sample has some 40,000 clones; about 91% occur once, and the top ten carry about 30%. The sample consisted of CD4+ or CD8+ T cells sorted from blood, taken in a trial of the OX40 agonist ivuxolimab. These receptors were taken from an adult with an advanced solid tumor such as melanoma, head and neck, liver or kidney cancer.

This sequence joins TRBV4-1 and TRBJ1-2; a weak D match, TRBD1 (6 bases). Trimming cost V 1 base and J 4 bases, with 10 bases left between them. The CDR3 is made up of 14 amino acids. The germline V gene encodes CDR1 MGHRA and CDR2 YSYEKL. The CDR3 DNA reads TGCGCCAGCAGCCAAGGGACAGCAACCTATGGCTACACCTTC. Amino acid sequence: CASSQGTATYGYTF.

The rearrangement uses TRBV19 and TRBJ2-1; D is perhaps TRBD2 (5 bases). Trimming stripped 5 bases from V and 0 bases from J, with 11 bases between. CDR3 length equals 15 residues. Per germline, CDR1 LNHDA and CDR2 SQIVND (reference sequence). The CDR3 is CASSSSFSSYNEQFF. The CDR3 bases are TGTGCCAGTAGTTCTAGCTTCAGCTCCTACAATGAGCAGTTCTTC.

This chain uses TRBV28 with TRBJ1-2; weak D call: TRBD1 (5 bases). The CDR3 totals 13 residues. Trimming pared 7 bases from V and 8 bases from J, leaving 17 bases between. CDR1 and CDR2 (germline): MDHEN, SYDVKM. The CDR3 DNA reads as TGTGCCAGCACCCCGGGGGGAGGGGACGGCTACACCTTC. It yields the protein CASTPGGGDGYTF.

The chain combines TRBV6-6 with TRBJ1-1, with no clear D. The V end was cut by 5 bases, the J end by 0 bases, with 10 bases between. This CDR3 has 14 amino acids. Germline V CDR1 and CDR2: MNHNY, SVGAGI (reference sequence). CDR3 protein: CASSTIGVNTEAFF. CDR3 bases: TGTGCCAGCAGTACCATTGGGGTGAACACTGAAGCTTTCTTT.

The CDR3 sequence is CASSSPGQTYEQYF. The CDR3 nucleotides are TGTGCCAGCAGCTCGCCGGGACAAACCTACGAGCAGTACTTC. This rearrangement joins TRBV7-9 to TRBJ2-7; D might be TRBD1 (6 bases). CDR3 length: 14 amino acids. Germline V lookup: CDR1 SEHNR, CDR2 FQNEAQ (reference sequence). Trimming took off 4 bases at V and 2 bases at J, with 12 bases between the two ends.

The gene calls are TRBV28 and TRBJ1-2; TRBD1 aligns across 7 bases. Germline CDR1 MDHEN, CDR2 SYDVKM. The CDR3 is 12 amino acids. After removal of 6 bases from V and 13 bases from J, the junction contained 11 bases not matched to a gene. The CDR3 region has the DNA TGTGCCAGCAGACCAGCGGGGACAGATCCCACCTTC. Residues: CASRPAGTDPTF.

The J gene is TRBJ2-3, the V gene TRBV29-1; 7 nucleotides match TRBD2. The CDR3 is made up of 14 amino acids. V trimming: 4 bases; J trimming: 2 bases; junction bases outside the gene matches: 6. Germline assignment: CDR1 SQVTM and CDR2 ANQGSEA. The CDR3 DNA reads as TGCAGCGTTGTTACTAGCGACCACACAGATACGCAGTATTTT. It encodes CSVVTSDHTDTQYF.

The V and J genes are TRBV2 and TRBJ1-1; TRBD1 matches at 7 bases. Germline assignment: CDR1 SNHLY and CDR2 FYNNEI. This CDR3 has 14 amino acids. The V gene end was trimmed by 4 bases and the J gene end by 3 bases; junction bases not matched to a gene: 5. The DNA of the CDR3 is TGTGCCAGCAGTGGTGGACAGGCGTACACTGAAGCTTTCTTT. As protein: CASSGGQAYTEAFF.

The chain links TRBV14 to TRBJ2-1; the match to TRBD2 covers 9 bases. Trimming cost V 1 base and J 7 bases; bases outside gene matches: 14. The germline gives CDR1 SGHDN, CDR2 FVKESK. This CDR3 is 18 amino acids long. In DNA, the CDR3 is TGTGCCAGCAGCCAAGTAAGAGTAGCGGGAGTAGTCATAAATGAGCAGTTCTTC. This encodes CASSQVRVAGVVINEQFF.

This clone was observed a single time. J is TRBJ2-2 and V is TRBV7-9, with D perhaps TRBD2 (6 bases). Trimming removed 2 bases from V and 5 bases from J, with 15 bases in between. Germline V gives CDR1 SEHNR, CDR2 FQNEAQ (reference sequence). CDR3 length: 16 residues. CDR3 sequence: CASSLTGTAGTGELFF. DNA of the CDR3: TGTGCCAGCAGCTTAACCGGGACGGCGGGGACCGGGGAGCTGTTTTTT.

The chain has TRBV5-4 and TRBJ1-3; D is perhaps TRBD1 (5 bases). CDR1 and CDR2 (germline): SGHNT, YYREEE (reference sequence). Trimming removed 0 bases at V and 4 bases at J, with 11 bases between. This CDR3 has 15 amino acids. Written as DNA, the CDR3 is TGTGCCAGCAGCTTGGGAGGGGAAGCCGGAAACACCATATATTTT. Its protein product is CASSLGGEAGNTIYF.

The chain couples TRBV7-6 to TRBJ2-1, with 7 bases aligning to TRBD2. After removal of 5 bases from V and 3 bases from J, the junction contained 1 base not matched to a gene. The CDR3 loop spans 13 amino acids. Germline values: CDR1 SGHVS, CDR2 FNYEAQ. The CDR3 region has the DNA TGTGCCAGCAGCCGGACTAGCTACAATGAGCAGTTCTTC. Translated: CASSRTSYNEQFF.

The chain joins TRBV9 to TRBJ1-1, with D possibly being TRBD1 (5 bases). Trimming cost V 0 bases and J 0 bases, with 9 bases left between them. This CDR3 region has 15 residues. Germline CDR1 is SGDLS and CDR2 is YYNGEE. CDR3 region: CASSVVGTVNTEAFF. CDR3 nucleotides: TGTGCCAGCAGCGTAGTGGGGACGGTGAACACTGAAGCTTTCTTT.

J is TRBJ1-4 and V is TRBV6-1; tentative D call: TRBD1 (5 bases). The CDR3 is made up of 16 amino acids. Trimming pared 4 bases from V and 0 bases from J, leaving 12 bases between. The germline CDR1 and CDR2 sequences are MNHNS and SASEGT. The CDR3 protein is CASSGGRIATNEKLFF. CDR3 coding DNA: TGTGCCAGCAGTGGGGGACGGATTGCAACTAATGAAAAACTGTTTTTT.

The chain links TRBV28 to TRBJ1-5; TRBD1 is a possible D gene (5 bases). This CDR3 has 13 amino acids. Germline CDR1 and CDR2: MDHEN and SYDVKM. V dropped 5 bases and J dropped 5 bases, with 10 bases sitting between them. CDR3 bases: TGTGCCAGCAGTGCCCGGGGGGATCAGCCCCAGCATTTT. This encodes CASSARGDQPQHF. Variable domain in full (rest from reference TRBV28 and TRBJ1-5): DVKVTQSSRYLVKRTGEKVFLECVQDMDHENMFWYRQDPGLGLRLIYFSYDVKMKEKGDIPEGYSVSREKKERFSLILESASTNQTSMYLCASSARGDQPQHFGDGTRLSIL.

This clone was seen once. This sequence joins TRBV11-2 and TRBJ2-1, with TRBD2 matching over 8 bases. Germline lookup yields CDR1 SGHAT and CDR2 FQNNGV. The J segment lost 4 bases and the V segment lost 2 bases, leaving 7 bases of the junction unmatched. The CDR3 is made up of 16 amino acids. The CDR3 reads CASSLTGGRLYNEQFF. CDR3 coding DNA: TGTGCCAGCAGCTTAACCGGCGGGAGGTTGTACAATGAGCAGTTCTTC.

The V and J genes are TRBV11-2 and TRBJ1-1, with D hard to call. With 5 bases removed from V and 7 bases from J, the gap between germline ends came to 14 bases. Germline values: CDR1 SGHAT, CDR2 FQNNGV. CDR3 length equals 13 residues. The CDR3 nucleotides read TGTGCCAGCAGCACCCGGGCCACACATGAAGCTTTCTTT. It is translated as CASSTRATHEAFF.

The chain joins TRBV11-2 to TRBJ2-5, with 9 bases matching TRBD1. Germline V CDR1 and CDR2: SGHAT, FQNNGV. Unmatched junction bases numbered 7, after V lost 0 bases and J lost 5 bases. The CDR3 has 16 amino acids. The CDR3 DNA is TGTGCCAGCAGCTTAGAGCCGGGACAGGGTGCGGAGACCCAGTACTTC. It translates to CASSLEPGQGAETQYF.